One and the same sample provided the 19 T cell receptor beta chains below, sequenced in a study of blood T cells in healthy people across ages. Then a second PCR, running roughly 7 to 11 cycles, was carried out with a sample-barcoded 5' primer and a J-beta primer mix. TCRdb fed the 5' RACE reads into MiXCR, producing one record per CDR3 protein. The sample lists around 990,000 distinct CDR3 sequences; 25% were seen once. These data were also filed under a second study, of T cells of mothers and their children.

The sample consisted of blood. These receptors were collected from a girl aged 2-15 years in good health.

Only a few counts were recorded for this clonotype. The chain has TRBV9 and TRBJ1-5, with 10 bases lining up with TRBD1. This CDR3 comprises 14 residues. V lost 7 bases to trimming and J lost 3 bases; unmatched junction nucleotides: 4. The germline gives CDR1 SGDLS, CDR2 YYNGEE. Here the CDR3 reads CASGGTGANQPQHF. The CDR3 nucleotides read TGTGCCAGCGGAGGGACAGGGGCCAATCAGCCCCAGCATTTT.

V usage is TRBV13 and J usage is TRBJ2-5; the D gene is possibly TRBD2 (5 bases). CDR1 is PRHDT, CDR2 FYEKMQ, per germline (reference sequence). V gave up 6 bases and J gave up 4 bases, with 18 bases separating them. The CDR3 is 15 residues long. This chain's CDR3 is CASSLRTYPRETQYF. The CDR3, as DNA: TGTGCCAGCAGTCTACGGACTTACCCACGAGAGACCCAGTACTTC.

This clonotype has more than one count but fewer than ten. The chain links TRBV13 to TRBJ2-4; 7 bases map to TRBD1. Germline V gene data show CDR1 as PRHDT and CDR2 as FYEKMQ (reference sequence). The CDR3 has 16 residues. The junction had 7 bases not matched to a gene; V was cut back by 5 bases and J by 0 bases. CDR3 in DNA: TGTGCCAGCAGCCCTAGGGGGCAGGAAGCCAAAAACATTCAGTACTTC. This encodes CASSPRGQEAKNIQYF.

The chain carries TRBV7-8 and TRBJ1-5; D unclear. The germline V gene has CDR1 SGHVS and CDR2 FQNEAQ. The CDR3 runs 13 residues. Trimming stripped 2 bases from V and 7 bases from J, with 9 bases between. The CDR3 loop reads CASSLNPRQPQHF. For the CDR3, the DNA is TGTGCCAGCAGCTTAAACCCGAGACAGCCCCAGCATTTT.

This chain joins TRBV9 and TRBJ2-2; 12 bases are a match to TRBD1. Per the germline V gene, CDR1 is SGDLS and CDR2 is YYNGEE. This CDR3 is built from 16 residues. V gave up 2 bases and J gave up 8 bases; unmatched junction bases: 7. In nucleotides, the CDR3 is TGTGCCAGCAGCGTCCACCCGGGACAGGGGGCTGGGGAGCTGTTTTTT. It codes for CASSVHPGQGAGELFF. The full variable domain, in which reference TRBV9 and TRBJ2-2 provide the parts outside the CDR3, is DSGVTQTPKHLITATGQRVTLRCSPRSGDLSVYWYQQSLDQGLQFLIQYYNGEERAKGNILERFSAQQFPDLHSELNLSSLELGDSALYFCASSVHPGQGAGELFFGEGSRLTVL.

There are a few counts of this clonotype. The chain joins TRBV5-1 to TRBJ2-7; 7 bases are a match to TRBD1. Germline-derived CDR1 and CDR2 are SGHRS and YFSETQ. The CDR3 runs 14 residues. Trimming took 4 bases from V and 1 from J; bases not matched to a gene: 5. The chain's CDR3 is CASSTGQSSYEQYF. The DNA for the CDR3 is TGCGCCAGCAGCACGGGACAGTCGTCCTACGAGCAGTACTTC.

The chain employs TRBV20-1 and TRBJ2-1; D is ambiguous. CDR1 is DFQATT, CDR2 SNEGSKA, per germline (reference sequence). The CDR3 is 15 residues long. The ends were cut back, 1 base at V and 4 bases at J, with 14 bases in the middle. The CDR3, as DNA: TGCAGTGCTAGAGTCCACATCGCGGATTACAATGAGCAGTTCTTC. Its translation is CSARVHIADYNEQFF.

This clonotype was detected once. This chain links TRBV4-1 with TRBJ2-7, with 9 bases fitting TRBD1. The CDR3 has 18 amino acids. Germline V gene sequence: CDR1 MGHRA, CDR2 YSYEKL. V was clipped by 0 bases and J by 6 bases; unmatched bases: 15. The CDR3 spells CASSQDLTGTGFPSEQYF. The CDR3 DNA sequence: TGCGCCAGCAGCCAAGATCTTACGGGGACAGGGTTTCCTAGCGAGCAGTACTTC.

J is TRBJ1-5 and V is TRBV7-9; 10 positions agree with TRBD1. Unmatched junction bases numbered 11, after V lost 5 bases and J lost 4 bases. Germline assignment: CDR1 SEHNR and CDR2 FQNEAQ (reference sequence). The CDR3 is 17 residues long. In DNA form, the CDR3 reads TGTGCCAGCAGCCGTAGACTTCCGGGACAGGGGAATCAGCCCCAGCATTTT. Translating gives CASSRRLPGQGNQPQHF.

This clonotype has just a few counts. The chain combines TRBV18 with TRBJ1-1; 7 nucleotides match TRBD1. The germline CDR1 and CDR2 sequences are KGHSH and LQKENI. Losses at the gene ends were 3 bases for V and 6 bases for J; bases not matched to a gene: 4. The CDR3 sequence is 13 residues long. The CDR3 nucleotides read TGTGCCAGCTCACCTACTGGGACAGCTGAAGCTTTCTTT. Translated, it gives CASSPTGTAEAFF.

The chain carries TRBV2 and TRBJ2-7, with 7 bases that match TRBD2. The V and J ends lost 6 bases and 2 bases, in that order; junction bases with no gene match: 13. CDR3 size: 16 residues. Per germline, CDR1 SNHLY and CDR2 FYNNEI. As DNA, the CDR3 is TGTGCCAGCAGGTGGTCAGAACTAGCGCGCGCCTACGAGCAGTACTTC. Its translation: CASRWSELARAYEQYF.

The CDR3 DNA sequence: TGTGCCAGCAGTGAAGCCCTCCAGGTCTCTGGAAACACCATATATTTT. It encodes CASSEALQVSGNTIYF. The chain uses TRBV2 and TRBJ1-3; no clear D. The germline CDR1 and CDR2 sequences are SNHLY and FYNNEI. The CDR3 is made up of 16 amino acids. V gave up 0 bases and J gave up 0 bases, with 9 bases separating them.

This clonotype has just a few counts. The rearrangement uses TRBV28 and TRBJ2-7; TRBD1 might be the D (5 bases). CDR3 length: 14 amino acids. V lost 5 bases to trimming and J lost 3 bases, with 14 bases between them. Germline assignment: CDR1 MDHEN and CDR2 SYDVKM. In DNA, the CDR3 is TGTGCCAGCAGTACTCCAGGGATACTCTACGAGCAGTACTTC. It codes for CASSTPGILYEQYF.

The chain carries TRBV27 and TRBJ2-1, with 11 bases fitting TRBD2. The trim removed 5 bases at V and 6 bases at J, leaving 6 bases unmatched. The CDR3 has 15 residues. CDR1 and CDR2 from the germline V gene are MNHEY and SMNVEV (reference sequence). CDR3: CASSVLAGDVNEQFF. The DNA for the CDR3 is TGTGCCAGCAGTGTACTAGCGGGAGACGTCAATGAGCAGTTCTTC.

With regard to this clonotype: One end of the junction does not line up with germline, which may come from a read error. The CDR3 region is CSVEDNIQGKGHF. Here the CDR3 DNA reads TGCAGCGTTGAAGATAATATACAGGGCAAGGGCCACTTC. The genes are TRBV29-1 and TRBJ1-2; D perhaps matches TRBD1 (6 bases). From germline, CDR1 is SQVTM and CDR2 ANQGSEA. The CDR3 consists of 13 residues.

The DNA of the CDR3 is TGTGCCAGCAGAACGCGCCCGGTTGCCGCGTATGGCTACACCTTC. Its protein product is CASRTRPVAAYGYTF. The chain couples TRBV6-5 to TRBJ1-2; D gene uncertain. V was clipped by 6 bases and J by 5 bases, with 19 bases between them. There are 15 residues in the CDR3. The germline V gene has CDR1 MNHEY and CDR2 SVGAGI.

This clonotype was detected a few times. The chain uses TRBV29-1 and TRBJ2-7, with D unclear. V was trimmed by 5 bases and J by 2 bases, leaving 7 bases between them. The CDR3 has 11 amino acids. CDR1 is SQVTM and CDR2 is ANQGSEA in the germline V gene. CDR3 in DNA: TGCAGCGTTTATAGCACCTACGAGCAGTACTTC. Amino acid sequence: CSVYSTYEQYF.

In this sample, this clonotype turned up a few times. The DNA for the CDR3 is TGTGCCAGCAGCCTCCCGGACAGGGACACTGAAGCTTTCTTT. This gives the protein CASSLPDRDTEAFF. The V gene is TRBV3-1, the J gene TRBJ1-1; 8 bases fit TRBD1. Germline V gene sequence: CDR1 LGHDT, CDR2 YNNKEL (reference sequence). Germline trimming cut 4 bases from V and 3 bases from J; bases unmatched to any gene: 4. The CDR3 extends over 14 amino acids.

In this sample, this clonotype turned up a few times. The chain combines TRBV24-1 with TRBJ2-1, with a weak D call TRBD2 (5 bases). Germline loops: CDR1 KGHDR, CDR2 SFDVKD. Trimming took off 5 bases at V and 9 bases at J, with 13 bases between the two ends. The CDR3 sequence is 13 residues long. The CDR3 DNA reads TGTGCCACCAGTGTCTCCACTAGTAGTGAGCAGTTCTTC. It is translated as CATSVSTSSEQFF.